This entry features one T cell receptor beta chain sequence. This sample was included in a study of monozygotic twins with inflammatory bowel disease. Looked up from germline, CDR1 is SGHRS and CDR2 is YFSETQ. This CDR3 has 14 amino acids. TCRdb re-called the 5' RACE reads and shows each CDR3 protein once, DNA omitted. This sample's clone table lists 150,000 to 200,000 distinct CDR3 sequences. Sequenced material: blood. The chain recombines TRBV5-1 with TRBJ2-7; TCRdb indicates TRBD1, and absent DNA this call remains unverified. This sequence was found in a human donor with ulcerative colitis or Crohn's disease, or a healthy co-twin of an affected twin (not recorded which). CDR3 sequence: CASSLPGQGYEQYF.